These 32 T cell receptor beta chains came from one sample sequenced in a study of blood T cell repertoires in COVID-19. Here immunoSEQ multiplex PCR was the method, and the copy in TCRdb shows in-frame clones only, minus some. The sample includes 85,000 to 130,000 clones, around 78% of them seen just once. What was sequenced was peripheral blood. These receptors were collected from a man older than 75 with COVID-19, enrolled during active disease.

The genes are TRBV28 and TRBJ1-1, with 10 positions matching TRBD1. Germline V lookup: CDR1 MDHEN, CDR2 SYDVKM. The CDR3 is 15 residues long. With 4 bases clipped from V and 0 bases from J, the junction kept 2 bases outside the gene matches. CDR3 bases: TGTGCCAGCAGTTGGACAGGGGGGATGAACACTGAAGCTTTCTTT. It specifies CASSWTGGMNTEAFF.

This clone was picked up a small number of times. This sequence joins TRBV18 and TRBJ1-1; D gene unclear. Trimming stripped 2 bases from V and 0 bases from J, with 10 bases between. The CDR3 is 15 amino acids. In germline, CDR1 is KGHSH, CDR2 LQKENI. CDR3 region: CASSPWASLNTEAFF. CDR3 nucleotides: TGTGCCAGCTCACCATGGGCTTCCCTGAACACTGAAGCTTTCTTT. Full variable domain (outside the CDR3, taken from reference TRBV18 and TRBJ1-1): NAGVMQNPRHLVRRRGQEARLRCSPMKGHSHVYWYRQLPEEGLKFMVYLQKENIIDESGMPKERFSAEFPKEGPSILRIQQVVRGDSAAYFCASSPWASLNTEAFFGQGTRLTVV.

In this sample, this clone turned up a few times. V usage is TRBV6-5 and J usage is TRBJ1-2; D gene uncertain. The germline gives CDR1 MNHEY, CDR2 SVGAGI. This CDR3 is 14 amino acids long. Trimming removed 0 bases at V and 3 bases at J, with 8 bases between. CDR3 sequence (DNA): TGTGCCAGCAGTTACTCTGGGCAGGACTATGGCTACACCTTC. Its translation is CASSYSGQDYGYTF.

This rearrangement joins TRBV6-5 to TRBJ2-7; 8 bases agree with TRBD2. From germline, CDR1 is MNHEY and CDR2 SVGAGI. The CDR3 totals 15 residues. The J segment lost 6 bases and the V segment lost 0 bases, leaving 7 bases of the junction unmatched. CDR3 DNA sequence: TGTGCCAGCAGTTACTCGACCAGCGGGAGAAGCGAGCAGTACTTC. Its translation: CASSYSTSGRSEQYF.

This rearrangement joins TRBV7-9 to TRBJ2-1; D is undetermined. V lost 1 base to trimming and J lost 0 bases, with 7 bases between them. The V gene's germline CDR1 is SEHNR and CDR2 FQNEAQ (reference sequence). This CDR3 has 15 residues. The CDR3: CASSLDESSYNEQFF. The CDR3 DNA is TGTGCCAGCAGCTTAGACGAGAGCTCCTACAATGAGCAGTTCTTC.

This clone was seen a single time. This chain joins TRBV12-3 or TRBV12-4 and TRBJ1-4; possible D gene TRBD1, 5 bases. The CDR3 extends over 13 amino acids. Trimming removed 4 bases from V and 4 bases from J, with 7 bases in between. The CDR3 DNA reads as TGTGCCAGCAGTTGGCAGGGTAATGAAAAACTGTTTTTT. Its protein product is CASSWQGNEKLFF.

V and J are TRBV28 and TRBJ2-7; a possible D gene is TRBD1 (5 bases). Between the trimmed V and J ends, which lost 8 bases and 2 bases, there was a span of 13 bases. The CDR3 loop spans 13 amino acids. From germline, CDR1 is MDHEN and CDR2 SYDVKM. DNA of the CDR3: TGTGCCAGCGGGAAGGACACCGCCTACGAGCAGTACTTC. Protein product: CASGKDTAYEQYF.

This clone was counted once. The genes are TRBV27 and TRBJ2-5; possibly TRBD2 for D (5 bases). V was pared by 2 bases and J by 5 bases, with 12 bases between. CDR1 is MNHEY and CDR2 is SMNVEV in the germline V gene (reference sequence). CDR3 length: 14 residues. CDR3 residues: CASSLTIARETQYF. Written as DNA, the CDR3 is TGTGCCAGCAGTTTAACGATAGCGAGGGAGACCCAGTACTTC.

The chain employs TRBV6-5 and TRBJ2-3; 12 bases are a match to TRBD2. From germline, CDR1 is MNHEY and CDR2 SVGAGI. J lost 6 bases, V lost 6 bases, and 7 bases had no gene match. There are 15 residues in the CDR3. The CDR3 here is CASSRTSGRSDTQYF. For the CDR3, the DNA is TGTGCCAGCAGCCGAACTAGCGGGAGGTCGGATACGCAGTATTTT.

The chain links TRBV5-1 to TRBJ2-5; the match to TRBD2 covers 7 bases. From germline, CDR1 is SGHRS and CDR2 YFSETQ. CDR3 length: 15 residues. The V gene end was trimmed by 0 bases and the J gene end by 4 bases; junction bases not matched to a gene: 6. As DNA, the CDR3 is TGCGCCAGCAGCTTGGCATTGGGGAGGGGAGAGACCCAGTACTTC. Its protein is CASSLALGRGETQYF.

The rearrangement links TRBV6-5 to TRBJ2-5; 10 positions match TRBD2. The CDR3 has 15 amino acids. CDR1 MNHEY and CDR2 SVGAGI come from the germline V gene. V was pared by 5 bases and J by 3 bases, with 6 bases of the junction left unmatched. The CDR3 DNA sequence: TGTGCCAGCAGTCCCGCTACTAGCGGGAAAGAGACCCAGTACTTC. It is translated as CASSPATSGKETQYF.

For the CDR3, the DNA is TGTGCCAGCAGCGTCGGACAGGGCTATGGCTACACCTTC. It codes for CASSVGQGYGYTF. The chain uses TRBV7-2 and TRBJ1-2; 8 bases are shared with TRBD1. This CDR3 has 13 amino acids. V shed 5 bases, J shed 4 bases, and the junction held 3 bases outside the gene matches. CDR1 and CDR2 from the germline V gene are SGHTA and FQGNSA.

This clone came up once. The chain uses TRBV7-3 and TRBJ1-2; tentatively, D is TRBD1 (5 bases). Trimming took 1 base from V and 4 from J, leaving 13 bases between them. There are 15 residues in the CDR3. The germline CDR1 and CDR2 sequences are SGHTA and FQGTGA. The CDR3 region has the DNA TGTGCCAGCAGCTTAATCGCAGGGAATGGCTATGGCTACACCTTC. It is translated as CASSLIAGNGYGYTF.

The CDR3 coding sequence is TGTGCCAGCAGCCGTGGAGAGGTCCTCGGCAATGAGCAGTTCTTC. This sequence encodes CASSRGEVLGNEQFF. This chain links TRBV3-1 (or the pseudogene TRBV3-2) with TRBJ2-1; D not resolved. Germline loops: CDR1 LGHDT, CDR2 YNNKEL (reference sequence). The CDR3 extends over 15 amino acids. Trimming shortened V by 4 bases and J by 6 bases, and 16 bases separated the two germline ends.

The J gene is TRBJ1-2, the V gene TRBV7-2; the match to TRBD1 covers 8 bases. The length of the CDR3 is 17 residues. J gave up 7 bases and V 0 bases, and 13 bases lay outside the gene matches. Germline V lookup: CDR1 SGHTA, CDR2 FQGNSA. The CDR3 DNA is TGTGCCAGCAGCTTAGCATTAAGGCAGGGGGCGCGAGGTGGCTACACCTTC. Translated, it gives CASSLALRQGARGGYTF.

Only a few counts were recorded for this clone. CDR3 sequence (DNA): TGTGCCAGCAGGCCCACAGGGGGCGGCTATGGCTACACCTTC. Translating it yields CASRPTGGGYGYTF. V is TRBV9 and J is TRBJ1-2; TRBD1 agrees at 9 bases. The CDR3 totals 14 residues. Unmatched junction bases numbered 6, after V lost 5 bases and J lost 4 bases. The germline V gene has CDR1 SGDLS and CDR2 YYNGEE.

The chain has TRBV5-4 and TRBJ1-5; 7 bases are shared with TRBD1. After removal of 4 bases from V and 5 bases from J, the junction contained 6 bases not matched to a gene. Germline CDR1 reads SGHNT; CDR2 reads YYREEE (reference sequence). The CDR3 extends over 14 amino acids. The CDR3 nucleotides read TGTGCCAGCAGCCGTTTGGGGACAGATCAGCCCCAGCATTTT. This gives the protein CASSRLGTDQPQHF.

This chain links TRBV10-3 with TRBJ1-4; 11 bases are a match to TRBD1. The V and J ends lost 5 bases and 5 bases, in that order; junction bases with no gene match: 1. Looked up from germline, CDR1 is ENHRY and CDR2 is SYGVKD. The CDR3 covers 14 residues. CDR3 region: CAISRTGGNEKLFF. CDR3 DNA sequence: TGTGCCATCAGTCGGACAGGGGGCAATGAAAAACTGTTTTTT.

V is TRBV27 and J is TRBJ1-6; D gene uncertain. V was clipped by 2 bases and J by 0 bases, with 5 bases between them. Germline CDR1 and CDR2: MNHEY and SMNVEV (reference sequence). The CDR3 contains 15 residues. CDR3 residues: CASSLESSYNSPLHF. The DNA for the CDR3 is TGTGCCAGCAGTTTAGAGAGCTCCTATAATTCACCCCTCCACTTT.

The chain couples TRBV7-3 to TRBJ2-7, with D perhaps matching TRBD2 (6 bases). The CDR3 covers 13 residues. The V end lost 5 bases, the J end lost 3 bases, and 11 bases lay between the germline ends. CDR1 is SGHTA, CDR2 FQGTGA, per germline. CDR3 sequence: CASSQFSGYEQYF. CDR3 nucleotide sequence: TGTGCCAGCAGCCAGTTTAGCGGCTACGAGCAGTACTTC.

This rearrangement joins TRBV28 to TRBJ2-7, with D unclear. Trimming cost V 5 bases and J 2 bases, with 10 bases left between them. The CDR3 has 13 residues. Germline-derived CDR1 and CDR2 are MDHEN and SYDVKM. CDR3 residues: CASSAATTYEQYF. As DNA, the CDR3 is TGTGCCAGCAGTGCGGCTACAACCTACGAGCAGTACTTC.

This clone was seen more than once but under ten times. The V and J genes are TRBV24-1 and TRBJ2-1; 14 bases align to TRBD2. The ends lost 4 bases at V and 5 bases at J; junction bases unmatched: 9. The CDR3 contains 18 residues. Germline V gene sequence: CDR1 KGHDR, CDR2 SFDVKD. DNA of the CDR3: TGTGCCACCAGTGAGGGGGGGACTAGCGGGAGAAAAGACAATGAGCAGTTCTTC. Protein sequence: CATSEGGTSGRKDNEQFF.

In DNA, the CDR3 is TGTGCCAGCAGCCTCCCGGGGGGGTACAATGAGCAGTTCTTC. It specifies CASSLPGGYNEQFF. The chain joins TRBV7-6 to TRBJ2-1; 8 bases align to TRBD2. CDR1 SGHVS and CDR2 FNYEAQ come from the germline V gene. CDR3 length: 14 residues. The trim removed 5 bases at V and 4 bases at J, leaving 4 bases unmatched.

The genes are TRBV5-1 and TRBJ2-5; 9 nucleotides align to TRBD1. The germline gives CDR1 SGHRS, CDR2 YFSETQ. The trim removed 3 bases at V and 5 bases at J, leaving 5 bases unmatched. This CDR3 has 14 residues. The CDR3 loop is CASSSGQGRETQYF. CDR3 coding DNA: TGCGCCAGCAGCTCAGGACAGGGGAGGGAGACCCAGTACTTC.

The chain has TRBV13 and TRBJ2-2, with D hard to call. The ends were cut back, 2 bases at V and 6 bases at J, with 13 bases in the middle. Germline V gives CDR1 PRHDT, CDR2 FYEKMQ (reference sequence). CDR3 length equals 15 residues. The CDR3 DNA follows: TGTGCCAGCAGCTTACTTGGTGCCTCAGCCGGGGAGCTGTTTTTT. This translates into CASSLLGASAGELFF.

The rearrangement uses TRBV3-1 (or the pseudogene TRBV3-2) and TRBJ1-5; no reliable D call. V dropped 1 base and J dropped 6 bases, with 7 bases sitting between them. The germline V gene has CDR1 LGHDT and CDR2 YNNKEL (reference sequence). The CDR3 totals 13 residues. CDR3 in DNA: TGTGCCAGCAGCCAAGCTCTAGGTCAGCCCCAGCATTTT. It is translated as CASSQALGQPQHF.

The chain couples TRBV11-3 to TRBJ2-3, with TRBD2 identical over 7 bases. CDR1 and CDR2 (germline): SGHNT, YENEEA. V lost 6 bases to trimming and J lost 6 bases; unmatched junction nucleotides: 18. The CDR3 length is 17 residues. The CDR3 sequence: CASSSILGAREHDTQYF. CDR3 DNA sequence: TGTGCCAGCAGTTCCATCCTAGGAGCGCGGGAGCATGATACGCAGTATTTT.

The rearrangement uses TRBV14 and TRBJ2-7, with 9 bases that match TRBD2. The trim removed 0 bases at V and 3 bases at J, leaving 9 bases unmatched. Germline CDR1 reads SGHDN; CDR2 reads FVKESK. This CDR3 comprises 17 residues. CDR3 DNA sequence: TGTGCCAGCAGCCAAGATCGGTGGAAGCGGGAGGACTACGAGCAGTACTTC. It encodes CASSQDRWKREDYEQYF.

This clone was detected ten times or more. The gene calls are TRBV27 and TRBJ2-5; a possible D gene is TRBD1 (5 bases). Trimming cost V 4 bases and J 5 bases, with 17 bases left between them. Germline loops: CDR1 MNHEY, CDR2 SMNVEV (reference sequence). This CDR3 is 15 amino acids long. CDR3 sequence reads: CASSSTGTPLETQYF. The CDR3 coding sequence is TGTGCCAGCAGTTCCACAGGAACCCCTCTGGAGACCCAGTACTTC.

The chain employs TRBV10-3 and TRBJ1-2; D may be TRBD1 (5 bases). Germline values: CDR1 ENHRY, CDR2 SYGVKD. This CDR3 region has 16 residues. The V end lost 2 bases, the J end lost 2 bases, and 15 bases lay between the germline ends. CDR3 in amino acids: CAISEDRRYANYGYTF. DNA of the CDR3: TGTGCCATCAGTGAGGACAGACGGTACGCAAACTATGGCTACACCTTC.

This clone was observed a handful of times. The rearrangement joins TRBV4-3 to TRBJ1-2; TRBD1 is a possible D gene (6 bases). Germline loops: CDR1 LGHNA, CDR2 YSLEER. This CDR3 comprises 16 residues. The V end was cut by 2 bases, the J end by 2 bases, with 15 bases between. CDR3: CASSQQLRGLNYGYTF. CDR3 DNA sequence: TGCGCCAGCAGCCAACAGCTCAGGGGATTGAACTATGGCTACACCTTC.

The V call is TRBV29-1, the J call TRBJ1-2; D gene uncertain. Deletions cut 7 bases from V and 2 bases from J, with 11 bases between. CDR1 is SQVTM, CDR2 ANQGSEA, per germline. This CDR3 has 12 amino acids. The CDR3 DNA follows: TGCAGCGGGACTACAGAAAACTATGGCTACACCTTC. Translating it yields CSGTTENYGYTF.